The present entry profiles one T cell receptor beta chain with its context. This sample is part of a study of shared clonotypes between healthy human individuals. Clones were read by immunoSEQ multiplex PCR, and TCRdb kept only the in-frame ones, dropping some. The data contain about 490,000 clones, over 75% of them singletons. The CDR3 runs 15 residues. V was pared by 4 bases and J by 1 base, with 12 bases between. Germline V gene lookup returns CDR1 SGHRS and CDR2 YFSETQ. This receptor was taken from a woman in her thirties or forties in good health. Some clones in this sample may be carry-over from other donors' samples. The chain carries TRBV5-1 and TRBJ2-4, with D maybe TRBD1 (5 bases). Sequencing used PBMCs. CDR3 nucleotides: TGCGCCAGCAGCACACAGGTGGGGGCCAAAAACATTCAGTACTTC. Translation: CASSTQVGAKNIQYF.